Each of the 20 T cell receptor beta chains below was sequenced from the same sample in a study of T cells after yellow fever vaccination. TCRdb reprocessed the 5' RACE reads with MiXCR, giving one entry per CDR3 protein. The sample yields fewer than 450,000 distinct CDR3 sequences, roughly 4.3% seen once. This specimen consisted of PBMCs, obtained 5 days after the yellow fever booster vaccination. The receptors stem from a man between 18 and 29 years old who received the YFV17D yellow fever vaccine.

This clonotype was seen a few times. The V gene is TRBV7-9, the J gene TRBJ1-4; possibly TRBD1 for D (5 bases). In germline, CDR1 is SEHNR, CDR2 FQNEAQ (reference sequence). This CDR3 spans 14 amino acids. V lost 5 bases and J lost 4, with 11 bases in between. This chain's CDR3 is CASSASGDNEKLFF. The CDR3 bases are TGTGCCAGCAGCGCCTCGGGGGATAATGAAAAACTGTTTTTT.

This chain joins TRBV20-1 and TRBJ1-2; D might be TRBD1 (6 bases). V was clipped by 0 bases and J by 7 bases, with 9 bases between them. This CDR3 spans 12 amino acids. Germline V lookup: CDR1 DFQATT, CDR2 SNEGSKA (reference sequence). The CDR3 here is CSARDRGAGYTF. The DNA for the CDR3 is TGCAGTGCTAGAGATCGGGGGGCTGGCTACACCTTC.

The chain carries TRBV18 and TRBJ1-4, with D unclear. The V end lost 5 bases, the J end lost 7 bases, and 17 bases lay between the germline ends. CDR3 length: 15 amino acids. Germline CDR1 is KGHSH and CDR2 is LQKENI. DNA of the CDR3: TGTGCCAGCTCAAGCGCGGCCGGAGGTGGTGAAAAACTGTTTTTT. It codes for CASSSAAGGGEKLFF.

This clonotype came up a few times. The chain joins TRBV6-5 to TRBJ1-4; D is unclear. Germline CDR1 MNHEY, CDR2 SVGAGI. The CDR3 length is 16 residues. Trimming removed 6 bases from V and 0 bases from J, with 14 bases in between. Here the CDR3 DNA reads TGTGCCAGCAGCTGGGAGGGATCGGCAACTAATGAAAAACTGTTTTTT. It yields the protein CASSWEGSATNEKLFF.

This chain uses TRBV7-6 with TRBJ1-6; 7 nucleotides agree with TRBD1. In germline, CDR1 is SGHVS, CDR2 FNYEAQ. The CDR3 has 17 amino acids. J lost 6 bases, V lost 5 bases, and 13 bases had no gene match. In DNA, the CDR3 is TGTGCCAGCAGCCGCGAACAGGGGATCTGGGCTAATTCACCCCTCCACTTT. Translated: CASSREQGIWANSPLHF.

The sample holds many counts of this clonotype. The chain is built from TRBV12-3 or TRBV12-4 and TRBJ1-2; D is perhaps TRBD1 (5 bases). The CDR3 runs 13 residues. Trimming took 6 bases from V and 8 from J, leaving 16 bases between them. CDR3: CASSYTSGMGYTF. The DNA for the CDR3 is TGTGCCAGCAGCTATACCTCAGGGATGGGCTACACCTTC.

The V gene is TRBV18, the J gene TRBJ2-2; D unresolved. The CDR3 has 14 residues. CDR1 and CDR2 (germline): KGHSH, LQKENI. V lost 0 bases, J lost 6 bases, and 8 bases lay in between. CDR3 in amino acids: CASSPPNPSGELFF. In nucleotides, the CDR3 is TGTGCCAGCTCACCACCGAACCCGTCCGGGGAGCTGTTTTTT.

This clonotype was recorded many times. V and J are TRBV29-1 and TRBJ1-1, with unresolved D. The CDR3 extends over 12 amino acids. Trimming took 4 bases from V and 1 from J, leaving 7 bases between them. Germline assignment: CDR1 SQVTM and CDR2 ANQGSEA. The CDR3 reads CSVVFPNTEAFF. The CDR3 DNA reads TGCAGCGTTGTTTTCCCGAACACTGAAGCTTTCTTT.

This clonotype was observed at least ten times. The chain recombines TRBV3-1 with TRBJ1-3; 9 bases line up with TRBD1. The germline V gene encodes CDR1 LGHDT and CDR2 YNNKEL (reference sequence). This CDR3 spans 16 amino acids. V trimming: 2 bases; J trimming: 4 bases; junction bases outside the gene matches: 6. The CDR3 spells CASSQPGTGIGNTIYF. For the CDR3, the DNA is TGTGCCAGCAGCCAACCAGGGACAGGGATCGGAAACACCATATATTTT.

The rearrangement uses TRBV3-1 and TRBJ1-1, with a weak D call TRBD1 (6 bases). CDR3 size: 15 residues. V gave up 4 bases and J gave up 1 base, with 13 bases separating them. Germline-derived CDR1 and CDR2 are LGHDT and YNNKEL (reference sequence). DNA for the CDR3: TGTGCCAGCAGCCTTCGTAGGGGGACGAACACTGAAGCTTTCTTT. Its translation: CASSLRRGTNTEAFF.

This clonotype was seen only a few times. CDR3 sequence: CASSPQVAGGQETQYF. The DNA for the CDR3 is TGTGCCAGCAGTCCCCAGGTTGCGGGGGGTCAAGAGACCCAGTACTTC. This chain links TRBV28 with TRBJ2-5; 8 bases are a match to TRBD2. The CDR3 sequence is 16 residues long. V lost 5 bases, J lost 2 bases, and 10 bases stayed unmatched. Germline V lookup: CDR1 MDHEN, CDR2 SYDVKM.

This clonotype came up many times. The chain employs TRBV5-1 and TRBJ2-7; D is undetermined. The germline V gene encodes CDR1 SGHRS and CDR2 YFSETQ. This CDR3 has 12 residues. Trimming pared 0 bases from V and 5 bases from J, leaving 6 bases between. Here the CDR3 DNA reads TGCGCCAGCAGCTTGGCGTCGAACGAGCAGTACTTC. Residues: CASSLASNEQYF.

This clonotype showed up just a few times. The chain is built from TRBV6-2 or TRBV6-3 and TRBJ1-2, with TRBD1 identical over 7 bases. The germline V gene has CDR1 MNHEY and CDR2 SVGEGT. The CDR3 is 13 residues long. V shed 7 bases and J 2 bases; nucleotides not matched to a gene: 4. The CDR3 is CASTTTGNYGYTF. The DNA of the CDR3 is TGTGCCAGCACCACGACAGGGAACTATGGCTACACCTTC.

There are many counts of this clonotype. The chain joins TRBV25-1 to TRBJ1-1, with D tentatively TRBD1 (6 bases). With 3 bases removed from V and 3 bases from J, the gap between germline ends came to 14 bases. Germline CDR1 is MGHDK and CDR2 is SYGVNS. The CDR3 is 15 residues long. As DNA, the CDR3 is TGTGCCAGCAGTGATTCCGGAGGGGGAGACACTGAAGCTTTCTTT. Its protein is CASSDSGGGDTEAFF.

This clonotype was observed many times. J is TRBJ1-4 and V is TRBV5-1; 7 nucleotides agree with TRBD1. Germline trimming cut 5 bases from V and 5 bases from J; bases unmatched to any gene: 9. Germline V lookup: CDR1 SGHRS, CDR2 YFSETQ. The CDR3 spans 15 residues. The CDR3 nucleotides read TGCGCCAGCAGTGATACACAGGGGAACAATGAAAAACTGTTTTTT. Residues: CASSDTQGNNEKLFF.

This clonotype was seen more than once but under ten times. The chain has TRBV18 and TRBJ2-7; a possible D gene is TRBD1 (5 bases). The CDR3 sequence is 13 residues long. Germline V gives CDR1 KGHSH, CDR2 LQKENI. The CDR3 spells CASSPEHRTPLFV. The CDR3 nucleotides read TGTGCCAGCTCACCAGAACACAGGACCCCTTTGTTCGTC.

This clonotype was counted only a few times. This rearrangement joins TRBV19 to TRBJ1-5, with D possibly TRBD1 on 6 matching bases. Trimming stripped 4 bases from V and 1 base from J, with 17 bases between. The CDR3 spans 17 residues. In germline, CDR1 is LNHDA, CDR2 SQIVND (reference sequence). CDR3 amino acids: CASSTWGQGASNQPQHF. CDR3 sequence (DNA): TGTGCCAGTAGTACTTGGGGGCAGGGTGCGAGCAATCAGCCCCAGCATTTT.

This chain uses TRBV11-2 with TRBJ1-5; D not certain. The CDR3 loop spans 15 amino acids. Germline V gives CDR1 SGHAT, CDR2 FQNNGV. Trimming took off 1 base at V and 0 bases at J, with 7 bases between the two ends. The CDR3 region is CASSLAEGSNQPQHF. The DNA for the CDR3 is TGTGCCAGCAGCTTAGCGGAGGGTAGCAATCAGCCCCAGCATTTT.

The genes are TRBV2 and TRBJ2-5; 8 bases match TRBD2. The CDR3 is made up of 18 amino acids. Germline V gene sequence: CDR1 SNHLY, CDR2 FYNNEI. V was clipped by 5 bases and J by 3 bases; unmatched bases: 17. CDR3 nucleotides: TGTGCCAGCAGTACAATGAACGAGCGGGGGCCCGGGGAAGAGACCCAGTACTTC. Translated, it gives CASSTMNERGPGEETQYF.

V gene TRBV29-1 combines with J gene TRBJ2-5; possibly TRBD1 or TRBD2 for D (5 bases each). The CDR3 loop spans 14 amino acids. Germline lookup yields CDR1 SQVTM and CDR2 ANQGSEA. V lost 5 bases and J 1 base, leaving 14 bases between the germline ends. Written as DNA, the CDR3 is TGCAGCGTTCCGGGACCCCGGAGCCAAGAGACCCAGTACTTC. Amino acid sequence: CSVPGPRSQETQYF.